Each of the 29 T cell receptor beta chains below was sequenced from the same sample in a study of CD8 T cells in ankylosing spondylitis. TCRdb independently ran MiXCR on the 5' RACE reads; one entry per CDR3 protein. The repertoire holds approximately 250,000 distinct CDR3 sequences, with about 30% as singletons. The sequencing sample was made of blood, either unsorted or a sorted T cell fraction (not recorded which). These receptors came from a male donor with ankylosing spondylitis or in good health (not recorded which).

This clonotype has only a few counts. Here the CDR3 reads CSAPARGRGDSPLHF. The CDR3 DNA reads TGCAGTGCCCCCGCCAGAGGCAGGGGTGATTCACCCCTCCACTTT. The gene calls are TRBV20-1 and TRBJ1-6; D might be TRBD1 (6 bases). Germline V gene data show CDR1 as DFQATT and CDR2 as SNEGSKA (reference sequence). The germline V and J ends were trimmed by 6 bases and 8 bases, with 20 bases remaining between them. The CDR3 is 15 residues long.

The table lists this clonotype with a few counts. The chain combines TRBV29-1 with TRBJ2-5; 8 bases match TRBD2. This CDR3 comprises 14 residues. Germline CDR1 is SQVTM and CDR2 is ANQGSEA. V shed 3 bases and J 1 base; nucleotides not matched to a gene: 4. The CDR3 DNA is TGCAGCGTTGAGTTCGGGGGGGCCCAAGAGACCCAGTACTTC. Translated: CSVEFGGAQETQYF. Full variable domain (missing parts from reference TRBV29-1 and TRBJ2-5): SAVISQKPSRDICQRGTSLTIQCQVDSQVTMMFWYRQQPGQSLTLIATANQGSEATYESGFVIDKFPISRPNLTFSTLTVSNMSPEDSSIYLCSVEFGGAQETQYFGPGTRLLVL.

V gene TRBV10-3 combines with J gene TRBJ2-3; 12 bases are a match to TRBD2. Trimming at V came to 10 bases and at J to 4 bases, leaving 6 bases not matched to a gene. The CDR3 spans 14 residues. Germline V gene sequence: CDR1 ENHRY, CDR2 SYGVKD. The chain's CDR3 is CATLAGGPADTQYF. In nucleotides, the CDR3 is TGTGCCACCCTAGCGGGGGGGCCGGCAGATACGCAGTATTTT.

The CDR3 protein is CAISKGQGADGELFF. The CDR3 coding sequence is TGTGCCATCAGCAAAGGACAGGGGGCTGACGGGGAGCTGTTTTTT. The chain links TRBV10-3 to TRBJ2-2; the match to TRBD1 covers 11 bases. CDR1 ENHRY and CDR2 SYGVKD come from the germline V gene. The V gene end was trimmed by 6 bases and the J gene end by 7 bases; junction bases not matched to a gene: 7. CDR3 length equals 15 residues.

This clonotype has a handful of counts. The chain employs TRBV20-1 and TRBJ2-2, with 9 bases matching TRBD2. V shed 0 bases and J 3 bases; nucleotides not matched to a gene: 8. The CDR3 contains 17 residues. Germline CDR1 and CDR2: DFQATT and SNEGSKA (reference sequence). The CDR3, as DNA: TGCAGTGCTAGAGATGTCCGCGGGGGGGCTGACACCGGGGAGCTGTTTTTT. It encodes CSARDVRGGADTGELFF.

The V and J genes are TRBV12-3 or TRBV12-4 and TRBJ2-5; the D gene is possibly TRBD1 (9 bases). This CDR3 has 16 residues. Trimming took 7 bases from V and 6 from J, leaving 24 bases between them. Written as DNA, the CDR3 is TGTGCCAGCACCCCCGGGAGGGACAGGGTCGGGAAGACCCAGTACTTC. Amino acids: CASTPGRDRVGKTQYF.

This clonotype was counted a few times. This rearrangement joins TRBV29-1 to TRBJ2-6; D not resolved. The CDR3 runs 14 residues. V was trimmed by 5 bases and J by 0 bases, leaving 8 bases between them. Germline V gene data show CDR1 as SQVTM and CDR2 as ANQGSEA. The CDR3, as DNA: TGCAGCGTTCAACCAGCCTCTGGGGCCAACGTCCTGACTTTC. This translates into CSVQPASGANVLTF.

Only a few counts were recorded for this clonotype. V is TRBV20-1 and J is TRBJ2-5, with D unresolved. This CDR3 is built from 14 residues. V dropped 4 bases and J dropped 1 base, with 13 bases sitting between them. Germline CDR1 DFQATT, CDR2 SNEGSKA (reference sequence). CDR3 protein: CSAILGGGQETQYF. The DNA for the CDR3 is TGCAGTGCTATTCTCGGCGGTGGCCAAGAGACCCAGTACTTC.

This clonotype was observed a few times. The chain uses TRBV12-3 or TRBV12-4 and TRBJ1-6, with D possibly being TRBD1 (6 bases). Trimming took off 3 bases at V and 7 bases at J, with 10 bases between the two ends. The CDR3 consists of 14 residues. The CDR3: CASSFDRLNSPLHF. For the CDR3, the DNA is TGTGCCAGCAGTTTCGACAGGCTGAATTCACCCCTCCACTTT.

This clonotype was detected a few times. V usage is TRBV7-2 and J usage is TRBJ1-2; D perhaps matches TRBD1 (5 bases). CDR1 is SGHTA and CDR2 is FQGNSA in the germline V gene. The CDR3 extends over 15 amino acids. Trimming left V 3 bases short and J 5 bases short, with 16 bases between. CDR3 loop: CASSLPPAGGYGYTF. In nucleotides, the CDR3 is TGTGCCAGCAGCTTGCCCCCTGCGGGGGGATATGGCTACACCTTC.

This clonotype was seen a handful of times. The chain couples TRBV20-1 to TRBJ2-7; 10 nucleotides match TRBD2. CDR1 and CDR2 (germline): DFQATT, SNEGSKA (reference sequence). The CDR3 runs 14 residues. J lost 2 bases, V lost 0 bases, and 1 base had no gene match. CDR3 sequence reads: CSAREAGGPYEQYF. The CDR3 coding sequence is TGCAGTGCTAGAGAAGCGGGGGGGCCCTACGAGCAGTACTTC.

In its sample, this clonotype was seen a few times. The chain recombines TRBV5-5 with TRBJ1-6; tentative D call: TRBD1 (6 bases). Trimming removed 2 bases at V and 10 bases at J, with 10 bases between. This CDR3 has 13 residues. Germline V lookup: CDR1 SGHKS, CDR2 YYEKEE (reference sequence). The CDR3 region has the DNA TGTGCCAGCAGCTTAACAGGGTTCTCACCCCTCCACTTT. Translated, it gives CASSLTGFSPLHF.

This sequence joins TRBV5-1 and TRBJ2-2; D possibly corresponds to TRBD2 (5 bases). The CDR3 extends over 16 amino acids. V was clipped by 1 base and J by 6 bases, with 16 bases between them. Germline loops: CDR1 SGHRS, CDR2 YFSETQ. The CDR3: CASSLSGSEASGELFF. CDR3 sequence (DNA): TGCGCCAGCAGCTTGAGCGGATCTGAAGCCTCCGGGGAGCTGTTTTTT.

This clonotype has more than one count but fewer than ten. V gene TRBV29-1 combines with J gene TRBJ2-3; D tentatively reads TRBD1 or TRBD2 (5 bases each). This CDR3 is 14 amino acids long. The ends were cut back, 1 base at V and 1 base at J, with 9 bases in the middle. In germline, CDR1 is SQVTM, CDR2 ANQGSEA. The CDR3 region is CSVEGGDGTDTQYF. CDR3 coding DNA: TGCAGCGTTGAAGGAGGGGACGGCACAGATACGCAGTATTTT.

This clonotype has a handful of counts. The chain employs TRBV6-5 and TRBJ2-4, with D hard to call. Between the trimmed V and J ends, which lost 4 bases and 8 bases, there was a span of 15 bases. CDR1 and CDR2 (germline): MNHEY, SVGAGI. The CDR3 sequence is 14 residues long. CDR3 sequence: CASSFVGPADIQYF. CDR3 DNA: TGTGCCAGCAGTTTCGTAGGCCCCGCGGACATTCAGTACTTC.

The J gene is TRBJ2-2, the V gene TRBV25-1, with D hard to call. Germline values: CDR1 MGHDK, CDR2 SYGVNS. Trimming stripped 1 base from V and 7 bases from J, with 1 base between. This CDR3 has 11 residues. The DNA of the CDR3 is TGTGCCAGCAGTGAATTCGGGGAGCTGTTTTTT. Translating it yields CASSEFGELFF.

V and J are TRBV20-1 and TRBJ2-7, with 14 positions matching TRBD2. Germline values: CDR1 DFQATT, CDR2 SNEGSKA (reference sequence). V dropped 0 bases and J dropped 6; count of bases not matched to a gene: 10. The CDR3 is made up of 17 amino acids. Here the CDR3 reads CSARDRTSGGYRSEQYF. In DNA, the CDR3 is TGCAGTGCTAGAGATCGGACTAGCGGGGGGTATCGTAGCGAGCAGTACTTC.

This clonotype showed up just a few times. V is TRBV29-1 and J is TRBJ2-5; D remains ambiguous. Trimming removed 2 bases at V and 6 bases at J, with 19 bases between. Germline V CDR1 and CDR2: SQVTM, ANQGSEA. This CDR3 is built from 15 residues. CDR3 DNA: TGCAGCGTTGAACGGCAGGCTCCCAAACGACAGACCCAGTACTTC. The encoded protein is CSVERQAPKRQTQYF.

The chain joins TRBV6-1 to TRBJ1-6; possible D gene TRBD1, 5 bases. Germline V gives CDR1 MNHNS, CDR2 SASEGT. This CDR3 has 15 residues. Trimming stripped 7 bases from V and 7 bases from J, with 17 bases between. CDR3 sequence: CASTTRGSGNSPLHF. As DNA, the CDR3 is TGTGCCAGCACCACCCGGGGGTCTGGAAATTCACCCCTCCACTTT.

This clonotype was seen repeatedly, ten times or more. V and J are TRBV20-1 and TRBJ2-5; TRBD2 aligns across 7 bases. Looked up from germline, CDR1 is DFQATT and CDR2 is SNEGSKA (reference sequence). V gave up 5 bases and J gave up 4 bases; unmatched junction bases: 10. This CDR3 has 14 amino acids. CDR3 amino acids: CSAQRDRAPETQYF. In DNA, the CDR3 is TGCAGTGCTCAGCGGGACCGGGCCCCAGAGACCCAGTACTTC.

This chain's CDR3 is CASSLGQGKGEAFF. Here the CDR3 DNA reads TGTGCCAGCAGCTTAGGACAGGGAAAAGGGGAAGCTTTCTTT. V is TRBV13 and J is TRBJ1-1; tentative D call: TRBD1 (6 bases). This CDR3 has 14 amino acids. Germline V gene lookup returns CDR1 PRHDT and CDR2 FYEKMQ (reference sequence). Deletions cut 0 bases from V and 8 bases from J, with 13 bases between.

The table lists this clonotype with a few counts. The rearrangement uses TRBV12-3 or TRBV12-4 and TRBJ2-7, with TRBD1 identical over 10 bases. This CDR3 contains 15 residues. V lost 6 bases and J lost 4; bases outside the gene matches: 9. DNA for the CDR3: TGTGCCAGCAGCAATGCGGACAGGGGGTTTTACGAGCAGTACTTC. This encodes CASSNADRGFYEQYF.

This clonotype has a handful of counts. The chain combines TRBV5-1 with TRBJ1-5, with no clear D. The CDR3 spans 12 residues. Trimming took off 0 bases at V and 9 bases at J, with 7 bases between the two ends. CDR1 and CDR2 from the germline V gene are SGHRS and YFSETQ. The CDR3 here is CASSLGNGPQHF. As DNA, the CDR3 is TGCGCCAGCAGCTTGGGGAATGGGCCCCAGCATTTT. The whole variable domain, filled in from reference TRBV5-1 and TRBJ1-5, reads KAGVTQTPRYLIKTRGQQVTLSCSPISGHRSVSWYQQTPGQGLQFLFEYFSETQRNKGNFPGRFSGRQFSNSRSEMNVSTLELGDSALYLCASSLGNGPQHFGDGTRLSIL.

This clonotype was picked up a small number of times. The V and J genes are TRBV7-3 and TRBJ2-7; D call uncertain. V lost 3 bases, J lost 7 bases, and 22 bases lay in between. CDR1 is SGHTA and CDR2 is FQGTGA in the germline V gene. The CDR3 loop spans 16 amino acids. The CDR3 spells CASSLSKTGPPREQYF. The DNA for the CDR3 is TGTGCCAGCAGCTTGAGTAAGACTGGGCCCCCGCGGGAGCAGTACTTC.

This clonotype was detected only a few times. The chain carries TRBV30 and TRBJ2-5; 9 bases line up with TRBD1. V trimming: 2 bases; J trimming: 5 bases; junction bases outside the gene matches: 3. CDR1 and CDR2 from the germline V gene are GTSNPN and SVGIG (reference sequence). The CDR3 has 13 residues. CDR3 sequence reads: CAWSTGGRETQYF. The CDR3 bases are TGTGCCTGGAGTACAGGGGGCAGGGAGACCCAGTACTTC.

The sample holds a few counts of this clonotype. The J gene is TRBJ2-7, the V gene TRBV5-1, with a weak D call TRBD1 (6 bases). This CDR3 is 14 amino acids long. The germline gives CDR1 SGHRS, CDR2 YFSETQ. V lost 0 bases and J lost 6, with 13 bases in between. The chain's CDR3 is CASSLGTEGGEQYF. The CDR3 bases are TGCGCCAGCAGCTTGGGGACAGAAGGAGGCGAGCAGTACTTC. Using reference TRBV5-1 and TRBJ2-7 for the parts outside the CDR3, the full variable domain is KAGVTQTPRYLIKTRGQQVTLSCSPISGHRSVSWYQQTPGQGLQFLFEYFSETQRNKGNFPGRFSGRQFSNSRSEMNVSTLELGDSALYLCASSLGTEGGEQYFGPGTRLTVT.

This clonotype was counted a few times. The V call is TRBV4-2, the J call TRBJ2-1, with a possible D match to TRBD2 (7 bases). The V gene's germline CDR1 is LGHNA and CDR2 YNFKEQ. This CDR3 region has 15 residues. V was pared by 0 bases and J by 5 bases, with 11 bases between. In nucleotides, the CDR3 is TGTGCCAGCAGCCAAGACGGGGGGCGCGACAATGAGCAGTTCTTC. Translated: CASSQDGGRDNEQFF.

The chain links TRBV6-1 to TRBJ1-4, with 9 bases matching TRBD1. The CDR3 has 16 residues. Unmatched junction bases numbered 7, after V lost 5 bases and J lost 3 bases. Germline V gene lookup returns CDR1 MNHNS and CDR2 SASEGT. This CDR3 reads CASSRDRVPPNEKLFF. CDR3 coding DNA: TGTGCCAGCAGTCGGGACAGGGTTCCTCCTAATGAAAAACTGTTTTTT.

A few counts support this clonotype. This chain uses TRBV9 with TRBJ2-3; D uncertain. The CDR3 is made up of 15 amino acids. Germline-derived CDR1 and CDR2 are SGDLS and YYNGEE. Between the trimmed V and J ends, which lost 0 bases and 6 bases, there was a span of 14 bases. As DNA, the CDR3 is TGTGCCAGCAGCGTAGAACACTCCCTGGGGGATACGCAGTATTTT. As protein: CASSVEHSLGDTQYF.